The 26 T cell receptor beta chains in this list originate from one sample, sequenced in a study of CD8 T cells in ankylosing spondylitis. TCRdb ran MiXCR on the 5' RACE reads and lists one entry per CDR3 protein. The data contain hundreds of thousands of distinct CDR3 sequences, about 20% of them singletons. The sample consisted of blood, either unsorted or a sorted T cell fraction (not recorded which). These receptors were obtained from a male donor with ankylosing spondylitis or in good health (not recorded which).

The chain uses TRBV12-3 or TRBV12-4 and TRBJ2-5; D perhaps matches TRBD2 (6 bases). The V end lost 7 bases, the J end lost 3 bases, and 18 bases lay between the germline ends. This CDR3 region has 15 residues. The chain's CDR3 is CASTDRAGKEETQYF. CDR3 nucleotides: TGTGCCAGCACCGACCGTGCGGGGAAAGAAGAGACCCAGTACTTC.

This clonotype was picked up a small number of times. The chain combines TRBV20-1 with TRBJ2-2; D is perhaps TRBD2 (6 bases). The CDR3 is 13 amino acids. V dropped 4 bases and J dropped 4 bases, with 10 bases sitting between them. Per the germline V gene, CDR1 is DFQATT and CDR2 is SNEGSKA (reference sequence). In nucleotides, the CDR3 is TGCAGTGCTACGGGAGCAACCACCGGGGAGCTGTTTTTT. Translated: CSATGATTGELFF.

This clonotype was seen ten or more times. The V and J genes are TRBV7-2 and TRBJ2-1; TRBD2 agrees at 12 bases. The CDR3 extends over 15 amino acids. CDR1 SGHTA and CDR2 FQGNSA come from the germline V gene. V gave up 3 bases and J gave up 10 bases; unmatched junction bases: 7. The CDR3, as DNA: TGTGCCAGCAGCTTCCCTAGCGGGGGGGCAGGGGAGCAGTTCTTC. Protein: CASSFPSGGAGEQFF. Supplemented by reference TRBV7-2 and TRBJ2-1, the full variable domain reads GAGVSQSPSNKVTEKGKDVELRCDPISGHTALYWYRQSLGQGLEFLIYFQGNSAPDKSGLPSDRFSAERTGGSVSTLTIQRTQQEDSAVYLCASSFPSGGAGEQFFGPGTRLTVL.

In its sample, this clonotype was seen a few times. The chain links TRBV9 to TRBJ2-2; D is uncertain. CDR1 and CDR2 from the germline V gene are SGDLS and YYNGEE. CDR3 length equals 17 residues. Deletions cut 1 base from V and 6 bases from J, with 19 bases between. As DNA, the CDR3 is TGTGCCAGCAGCGTAACCGACCGCGTTGCTGGGTCCGGGGAGCTGTTTTTT. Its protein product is CASSVTDRVAGSGELFF.

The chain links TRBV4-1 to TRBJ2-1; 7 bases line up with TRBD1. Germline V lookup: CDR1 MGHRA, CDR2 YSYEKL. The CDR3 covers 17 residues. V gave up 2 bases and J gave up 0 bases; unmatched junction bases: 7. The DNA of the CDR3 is TGCGCCAGCAGCCAACTAACAGGGGTCGGCTCCTACAATGAGCAGTTCTTC. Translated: CASSQLTGVGSYNEQFF.

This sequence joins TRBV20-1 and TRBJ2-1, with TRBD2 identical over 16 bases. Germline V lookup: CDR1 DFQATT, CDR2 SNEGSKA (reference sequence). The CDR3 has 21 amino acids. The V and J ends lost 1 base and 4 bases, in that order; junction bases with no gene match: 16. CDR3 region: CSARVQGRGLAGGPMYNEQFF. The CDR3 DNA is TGCAGTGCTAGAGTACAGGGGAGGGGACTAGCGGGAGGGCCAATGTACAATGAGCAGTTCTTC.

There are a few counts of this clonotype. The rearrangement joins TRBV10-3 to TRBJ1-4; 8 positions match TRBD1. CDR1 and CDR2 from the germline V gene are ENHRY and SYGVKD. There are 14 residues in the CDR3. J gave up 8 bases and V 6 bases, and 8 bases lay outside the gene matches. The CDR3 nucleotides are TGTGCCATCAGCCCAGACAGGGGTACGGAAAAACTGTTTTTT. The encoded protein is CAISPDRGTEKLFF.

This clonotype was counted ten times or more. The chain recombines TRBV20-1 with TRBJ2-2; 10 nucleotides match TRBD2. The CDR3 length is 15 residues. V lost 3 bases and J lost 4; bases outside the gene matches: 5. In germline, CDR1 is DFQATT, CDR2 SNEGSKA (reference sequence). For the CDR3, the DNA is TGCAGTGCTAGCCCTAGCGGGGGCCTCACCGGGGAGCTGTTTTTT. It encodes CSASPSGGLTGELFF.

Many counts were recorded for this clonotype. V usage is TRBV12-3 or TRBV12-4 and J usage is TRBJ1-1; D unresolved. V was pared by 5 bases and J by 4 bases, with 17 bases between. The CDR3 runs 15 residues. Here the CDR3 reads CASSPLIFPSTEAFF. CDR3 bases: TGTGCCAGCAGTCCCCTCATCTTCCCGAGCACTGAAGCTTTCTTT.

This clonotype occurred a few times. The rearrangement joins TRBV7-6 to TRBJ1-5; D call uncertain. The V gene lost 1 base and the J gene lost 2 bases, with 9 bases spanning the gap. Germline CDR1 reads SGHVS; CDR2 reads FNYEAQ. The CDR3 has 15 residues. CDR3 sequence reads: CASSLGVFGNQPQHF. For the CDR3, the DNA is TGTGCCAGCAGCTTAGGAGTATTCGGCAATCAGCCCCAGCATTTT.

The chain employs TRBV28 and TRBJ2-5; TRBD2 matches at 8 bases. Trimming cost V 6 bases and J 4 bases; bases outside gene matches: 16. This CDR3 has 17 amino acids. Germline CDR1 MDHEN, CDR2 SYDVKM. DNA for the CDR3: TGTGCCAGCAGCCAAAGAGGGCGGGGGGCGGCTGGAGAGACCCAGTACTTC. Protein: CASSQRGRGAAGETQYF.

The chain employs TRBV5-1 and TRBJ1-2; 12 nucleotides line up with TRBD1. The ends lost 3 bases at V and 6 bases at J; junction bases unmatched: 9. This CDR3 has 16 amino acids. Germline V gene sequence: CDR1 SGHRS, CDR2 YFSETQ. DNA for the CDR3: TGCGCCAGCAGCTGGACGGGACAGGGGGCGGTAAATGGCTACACCTTC. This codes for CASSWTGQGAVNGYTF.

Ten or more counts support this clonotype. This CDR3 reads CSVGAGSLNTEAFF. The CDR3, as DNA: TGCAGCGTTGGGGCAGGATCGCTGAACACTGAAGCTTTCTTT. The chain employs TRBV29-1 and TRBJ1-1; D unresolved. The germline V gene encodes CDR1 SQVTM and CDR2 ANQGSEA. The CDR3 has 14 residues. Trimming stripped 4 bases from V and 0 bases from J, with 12 bases between.

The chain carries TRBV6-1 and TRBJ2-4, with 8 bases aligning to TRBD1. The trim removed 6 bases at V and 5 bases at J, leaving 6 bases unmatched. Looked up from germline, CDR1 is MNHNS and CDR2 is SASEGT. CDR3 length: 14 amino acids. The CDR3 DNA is TGTGCCAGCAGGGACAGGGCGATGGAAAACATTCAGTACTTC. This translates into CASRDRAMENIQYF.

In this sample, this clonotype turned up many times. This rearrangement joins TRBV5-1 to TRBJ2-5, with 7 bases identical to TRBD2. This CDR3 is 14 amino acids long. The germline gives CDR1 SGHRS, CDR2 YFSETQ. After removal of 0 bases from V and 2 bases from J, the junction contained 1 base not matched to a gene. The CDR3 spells CASSLVGGQETQYF. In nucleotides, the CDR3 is TGCGCCAGCAGCTTGGTGGGGGGGCAAGAGACCCAGTACTTC.

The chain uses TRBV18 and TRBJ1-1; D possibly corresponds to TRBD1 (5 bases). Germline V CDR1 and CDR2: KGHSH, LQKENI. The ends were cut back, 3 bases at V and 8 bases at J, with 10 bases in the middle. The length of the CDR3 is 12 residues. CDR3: CASSPDRGEAFF. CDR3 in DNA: TGTGCCAGCTCACCCGACCGGGGCGAAGCTTTCTTT.

The CDR3 DNA sequence: TGTGCCAGCAGCCAAGATATGGTACTCACAGATACGCAGTATTTT. Translating it yields CASSQDMVLTDTQYF. V gene TRBV3-1 combines with J gene TRBJ2-3; no firm D call. Germline CDR1 is LGHDT and CDR2 is YNNKEL (reference sequence). CDR3 size: 15 residues. V was pared by 0 bases and J by 2 bases, with 9 bases between.

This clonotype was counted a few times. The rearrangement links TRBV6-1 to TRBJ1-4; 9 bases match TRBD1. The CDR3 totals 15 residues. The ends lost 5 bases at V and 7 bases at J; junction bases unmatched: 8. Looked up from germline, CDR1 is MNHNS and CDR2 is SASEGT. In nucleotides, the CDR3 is TGTGCCAGCAGTCCTCACAGGGGGCGCGGTGAAAAACTGTTTTTT. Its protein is CASSPHRGRGEKLFF.

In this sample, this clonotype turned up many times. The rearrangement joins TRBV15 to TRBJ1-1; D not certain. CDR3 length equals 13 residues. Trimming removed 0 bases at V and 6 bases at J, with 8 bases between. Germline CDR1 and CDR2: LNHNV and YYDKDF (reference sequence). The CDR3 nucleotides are TGTGCCACCAGCAGAGATCGTCAGTCTGAAGCTTTCTTT. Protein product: CATSRDRQSEAFF.

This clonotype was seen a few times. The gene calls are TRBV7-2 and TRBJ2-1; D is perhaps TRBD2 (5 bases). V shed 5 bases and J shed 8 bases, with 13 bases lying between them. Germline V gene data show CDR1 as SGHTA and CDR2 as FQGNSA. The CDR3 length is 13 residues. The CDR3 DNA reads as TGTGCCAGCAGCGTGAGGCCCGGGGATGAGCAGTTCTTC. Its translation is CASSVRPGDEQFF.

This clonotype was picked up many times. CDR3 bases: TGCGCCAGCAGTGCCGAACAGGGGATCGGCAATGAGCAGTTCTTC. It translates to CASSAEQGIGNEQFF. The chain links TRBV10-1 to TRBJ2-1; 7 bases match TRBD1. This CDR3 has 15 residues. Germline V gene data show CDR1 as WNHNN and CDR2 as SYGVQD (reference sequence). After removal of 4 bases from V and 6 bases from J, the junction contained 9 bases not matched to a gene.

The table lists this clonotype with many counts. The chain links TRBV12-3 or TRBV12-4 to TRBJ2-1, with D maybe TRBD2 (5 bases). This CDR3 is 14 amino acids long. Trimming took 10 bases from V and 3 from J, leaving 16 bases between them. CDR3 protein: CATGRGEYYNEQFF. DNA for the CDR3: TGTGCCACCGGACGTGGGGAGTACTACAATGAGCAGTTCTTC.

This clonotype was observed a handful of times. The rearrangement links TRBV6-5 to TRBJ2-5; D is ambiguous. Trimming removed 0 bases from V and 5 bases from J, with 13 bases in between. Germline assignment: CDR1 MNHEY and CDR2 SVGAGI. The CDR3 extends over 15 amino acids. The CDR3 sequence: CASSYSLLSGETQYF. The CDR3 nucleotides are TGTGCCAGCAGTTACTCTCTACTGTCCGGGGAGACCCAGTACTTC.

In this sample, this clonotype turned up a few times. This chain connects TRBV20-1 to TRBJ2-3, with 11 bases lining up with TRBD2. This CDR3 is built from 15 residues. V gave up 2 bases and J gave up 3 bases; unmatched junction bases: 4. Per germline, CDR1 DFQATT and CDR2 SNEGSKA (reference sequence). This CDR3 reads CSARIAGGVTDTQYF. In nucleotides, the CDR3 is TGCAGTGCTAGAATAGCGGGAGGGGTAACAGATACGCAGTATTTT.

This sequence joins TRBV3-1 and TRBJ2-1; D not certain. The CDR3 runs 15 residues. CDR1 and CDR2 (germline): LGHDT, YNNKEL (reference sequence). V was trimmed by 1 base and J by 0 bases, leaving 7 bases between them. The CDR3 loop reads CASSQVPSSYNEQFF. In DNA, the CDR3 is TGTGCCAGCAGCCAAGTTCCGAGCTCCTACAATGAGCAGTTCTTC.

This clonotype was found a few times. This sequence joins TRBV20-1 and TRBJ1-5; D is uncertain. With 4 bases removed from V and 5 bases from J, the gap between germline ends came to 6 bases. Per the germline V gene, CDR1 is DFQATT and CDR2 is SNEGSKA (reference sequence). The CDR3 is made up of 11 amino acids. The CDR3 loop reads CSAIGDQPQHF. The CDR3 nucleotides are TGCAGTGCTATCGGAGATCAGCCCCAGCATTTT.